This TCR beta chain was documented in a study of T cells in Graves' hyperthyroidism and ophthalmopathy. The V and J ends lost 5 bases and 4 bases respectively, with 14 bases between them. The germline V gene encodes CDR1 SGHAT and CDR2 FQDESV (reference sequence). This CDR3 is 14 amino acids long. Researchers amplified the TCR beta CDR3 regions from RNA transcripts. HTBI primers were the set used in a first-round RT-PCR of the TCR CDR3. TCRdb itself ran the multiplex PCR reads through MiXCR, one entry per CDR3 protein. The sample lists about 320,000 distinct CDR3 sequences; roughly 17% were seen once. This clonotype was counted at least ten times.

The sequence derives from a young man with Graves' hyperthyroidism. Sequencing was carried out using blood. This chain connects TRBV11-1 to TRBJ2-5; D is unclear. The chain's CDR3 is CASSPTAGPETQYF. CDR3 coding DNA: TGTGCCAGCAGCCCCACGGCAGGCCCAGAGACCCAGTACTTC.